This TCR beta chain is drawn from a study of blood T cell repertoires in COVID-19. Study information: Collection of acute and convalescent COVID-19 samples took place in the United States, Italy and Spain.

Germline CDR1 is LNHDA and CDR2 is SQIVND (reference sequence). The V and J ends lost 4 bases and 4 bases, in that order; junction bases with no gene match: 7. The CDR3 covers 16 residues. Which cohort a participant joined came from the clinical history participants gave. Original analysis: Nucleated cell counts were estimated from reference gene primer amplification. Generated by immunoSEQ multiplex PCR, the TCRdb table keeps only in-frame clones and is missing some. The V and J calls and clone size come from that table; D and trimming were worked out from the DNA. The profile shows 200,000 to 250,000 clones, roughly 85% of them singletons.

Input material: PBMCs or T cells enriched from blood (not recorded which). The chain couples TRBV19 to TRBJ1-5; 10 bases align to TRBD1. This receptor was taken from a woman between 50 and 59 years old with acute COVID-19. The CDR3 sequence is CASSNEGQGLNQPQHF. The CDR3 DNA reads TGTGCCAGTAGTAACGAGGGACAGGGGTTAAATCAGCCCCAGCATTTT.